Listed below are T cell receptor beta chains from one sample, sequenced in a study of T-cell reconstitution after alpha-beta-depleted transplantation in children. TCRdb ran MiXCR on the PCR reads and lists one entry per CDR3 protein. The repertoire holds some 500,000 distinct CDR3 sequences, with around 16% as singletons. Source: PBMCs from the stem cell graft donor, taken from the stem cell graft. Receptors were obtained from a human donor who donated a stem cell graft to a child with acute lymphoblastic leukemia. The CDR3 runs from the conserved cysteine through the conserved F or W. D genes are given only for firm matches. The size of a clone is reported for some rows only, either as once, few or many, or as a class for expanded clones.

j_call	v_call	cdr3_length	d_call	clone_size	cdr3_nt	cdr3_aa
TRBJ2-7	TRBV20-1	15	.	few	TGCAGTGCTAGAGATCCGCCAGGGGGGATTTACGAGCAGTACTTC	CSARDPPGGIYEQYF
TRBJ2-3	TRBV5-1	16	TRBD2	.	TGCGCCAGCAGCTTGCTCGCTAGCGGGAGAACAGATACGCAGTATTTT	CASSLLASGRTDTQYF
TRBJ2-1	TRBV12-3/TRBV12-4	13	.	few	TGTGCCAGCAGTTTTCTTCCCGGGCCTGAGCAGTTCTTC	CASSFLPGPEQFF
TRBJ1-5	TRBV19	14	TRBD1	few	TGTGCCAGTAGTCTCAGACAGGGGCACCAGCCCCAGCATTTT	CASSLRQGHQPQHF
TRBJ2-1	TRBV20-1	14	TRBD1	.	TGCAGTGCTGGCATTGGACAGGAAAACAATGAGCAGTTCTTC	CSAGIGQENNEQFF
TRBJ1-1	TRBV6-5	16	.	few	TGTGCCAGCAGTTACTCGTTTGGGGGTTTGAACACTGAAGCTTTCTTT	CASSYSFGGLNTEAFF
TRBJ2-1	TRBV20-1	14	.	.	TGCAGTGCTAGAAAGACAGGGAGGTCGGATGAGCAGTTCTTC	CSARKTGRSDEQFF
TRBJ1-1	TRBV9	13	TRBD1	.	TGTGCCAGCAGCGTAGGGAGGGGGCAGGTAGCTTTCTTT	CASSVGRGQVAFF
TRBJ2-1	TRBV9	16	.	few	TGTGCCAGCAGCGTAGATTCGCCTCTGACAGAAGGTGAGCAGTTCTTC	CASSVDSPLTEGEQFF
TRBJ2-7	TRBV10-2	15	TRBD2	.	TGCGCCAGCAGTGGGGGACTAGCGGGATATTACGAGCAGTACTTC	CASSGGLAGYYEQYF
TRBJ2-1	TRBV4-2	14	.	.	TGTGCCAGCAGCCAAGAGCTTTCTAGACTACAGCAGTTCTTC	CASSQELSRLQQFF
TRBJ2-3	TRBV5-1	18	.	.	TGCGCCAGCAGCTTGAATGGGGGGACCTCCTTCCGCTCAGATACGCAGTATTTT	CASSLNGGTSFRSDTQYF
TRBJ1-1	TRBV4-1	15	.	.	TGCGCCAGCAGCCAGTTCGGACAGCCGAACACTGAAGCTTTCTTT	CASSQFGQPNTEAFF
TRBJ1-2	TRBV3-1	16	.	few	TGTGCCAGCAGCCCGGCAGGGAAAGGGTATGGGGATGGCTACACCTTC	CASSPAGKGYGDGYTF
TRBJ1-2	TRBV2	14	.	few	TGTGCCATCCATACCGGGGGAAGGGGTTATGGCTACACCTTC	CAIHTGGRGYGYTF
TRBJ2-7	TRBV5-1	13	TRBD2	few	TGCGCCAGCAGGAGCGGGGAATCCTACGAGCAGTACTTC	CASRSGESYEQYF
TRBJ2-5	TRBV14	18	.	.	TGTGCCAGCAGCCACGGGCAGGGCGGCCTAAAGGGACAAGAGACCCAGTACTTC	CASSHGQGGLKGQETQYF
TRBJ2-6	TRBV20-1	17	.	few	TGCAGTGCTAGAGGTCTGGGGGACCCAACTGGGGCCAACGTCCTGACTTTC	CSARGLGDPTGANVLTF
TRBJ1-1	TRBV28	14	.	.	TGTGCCAGCAGCCCTCTTATAGGGGGAACTGAAGCTTTCTTT	CASSPLIGGTEAFF
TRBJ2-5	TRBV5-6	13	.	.	TGTGCCAGCAGCTTGGGTTGGGGGGAGACCCAGTACTTC	CASSLGWGETQYF
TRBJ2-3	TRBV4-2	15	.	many	TGTGCCAGCAGCCGATCTGAAGGGGTCACAGATACGCAGTATTTT	CASSRSEGVTDTQYF
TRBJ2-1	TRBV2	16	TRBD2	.	TGTGCCAGCAGACAAAGTCTAGCGGTCTCCTACAATGAGCAGTTCTTC	CASRQSLAVSYNEQFF
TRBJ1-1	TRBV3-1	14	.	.	TGTGCCAGCAGCCATGGCAGACTGAACACTGAAGCTTTCTTT	CASSHGRLNTEAFF
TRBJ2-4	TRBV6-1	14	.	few	TGTGCCAGCAGTGAACACCAAGCCAAAAACATTCAGTACTTC	CASSEHQAKNIQYF
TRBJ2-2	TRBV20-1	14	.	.	TGCAGTGCTAGAGACTGGGACAACACCGGGGAGCTGTTTTTT	CSARDWDNTGELFF
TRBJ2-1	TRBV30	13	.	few	TGTGCCTGGGCTACTAGCTCCTACAATGAGCAGTTCTTC	CAWATSSYNEQFF
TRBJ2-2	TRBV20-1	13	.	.	TGCAGTGCTAGACCCGGGGGCGTAGGGGAGCTGTTTTTT	CSARPGGVGELFF
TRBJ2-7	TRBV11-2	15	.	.	TGTGCCAGCAGCGATATCGTGAGGTACTCCTACGAGCAGTACTTC	CASSDIVRYSYEQYF
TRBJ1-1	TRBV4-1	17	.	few	TGCGCCAGCAGCCAAGTTACCGGGACACCCGGTATCACTGAAGCTTTCTTT	CASSQVTGTPGITEAFF
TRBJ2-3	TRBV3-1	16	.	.	TGTGCCAGCAGCCAATCAGGTCTGACGACGCCAGATACGCAGTATTTT	CASSQSGLTTPDTQYF
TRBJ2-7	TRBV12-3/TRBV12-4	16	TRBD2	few	TGTGCCAGCAGTTTTCGACTAGCGGGAGGAGTCTACGAGCAGTACTTC	CASSFRLAGGVYEQYF
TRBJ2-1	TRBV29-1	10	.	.	TGCAGCGTTAAGGGGTATGAGCAGTTCTTC	CSVKGYEQFF
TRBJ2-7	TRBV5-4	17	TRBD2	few	TGTGCCAGCAGCTTGGGTAGTAGCGGGAGGCGAAGCTACGAGCAGTACTTC	CASSLGSSGRRSYEQYF
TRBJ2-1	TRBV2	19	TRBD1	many	TGTGCCAGCAGTGCGCCCTCGGGGATGGACAGGGTGGGTTACAATGAGCAGTTCTTC	CASSAPSGMDRVGYNEQFF
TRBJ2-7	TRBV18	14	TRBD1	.	TGTGCCAGCTCACTAGGAGGACAGGGCAACGAGCAGTACTTC	CASSLGGQGNEQYF
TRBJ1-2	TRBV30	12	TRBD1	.	TGTGCCTGGGAGGGACAGGTCTATGGCTACACCTTC	CAWEGQVYGYTF
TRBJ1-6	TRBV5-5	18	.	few	TGTGCCAGCAGCTTGGTCCACCAGGGGTACTCCTATAATTCACCCCTCCACTTT	CASSLVHQGYSYNSPLHF
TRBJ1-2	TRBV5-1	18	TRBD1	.	TGCGCCAGCAGCTTGTGGGCTGGGGACAGGGTATTCGGAGTGGGCTACACCTTC	CASSLWAGDRVFGVGYTF
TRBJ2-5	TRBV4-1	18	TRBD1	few	TGCGCCAGCAGCCAAGACCAACCGACAGGGGCCATCCAAGAGACCCAGTACTTC	CASSQDQPTGAIQETQYF
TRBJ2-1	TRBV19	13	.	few	TGTGCCAGTAGTCCAGAGTCGTACAATGAGCAGTTCTTC	CASSPESYNEQFF
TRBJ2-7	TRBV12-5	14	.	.	TGTGCTAGTGGTTCAGCCGGCAGGGCCTACGAGCAGTACTTC	CASGSAGRAYEQYF
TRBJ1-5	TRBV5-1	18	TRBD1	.	TGCGCCAGCAACTGCGACAGGGCAAGTAGATATAGCAATCAGCCCCAGCATTTT	CASNCDRASRYSNQPQHF
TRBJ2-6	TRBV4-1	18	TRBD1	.	TGCGCCAGCAGCCGTGTCCCGGGACAGGGGTCCGGGGCCAACGTCCTGACTTTC	CASSRVPGQGSGANVLTF
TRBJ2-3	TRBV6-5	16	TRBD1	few	TGTGCCAGCAGTTACTCGGACAGGGCCTTAACAGATACGCAGTATTTT	CASSYSDRALTDTQYF
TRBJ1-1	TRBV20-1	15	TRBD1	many	TGCAGTGCCAAGCGTAATGACAGGGGGAACACTGAAGCTTTCTTT	CSAKRNDRGNTEAFF
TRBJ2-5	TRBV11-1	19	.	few	TGTGCCAGCACCAAAAAAGAGGGGACATCGAGCGGGGAAAAAGAGACCCAGTACTTC	CASTKKEGTSSGEKETQYF
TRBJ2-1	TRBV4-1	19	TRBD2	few	TGCGCCAGCAGCCAACTAGGAGCGGGAGGCCCTCACTCCTACAATGAGCAGTTCTTC	CASSQLGAGGPHSYNEQFF
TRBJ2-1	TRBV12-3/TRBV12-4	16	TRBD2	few	TGTGCCAGCACCGGGACTAGTCAGCCCCTCTACAATGAGCAGTTCTTC	CASTGTSQPLYNEQFF
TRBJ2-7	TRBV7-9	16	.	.	TGTGCCAGCAGCCCCCTTAAGGGGCAGAACGCCTACGAGCAGTACTTC	CASSPLKGQNAYEQYF
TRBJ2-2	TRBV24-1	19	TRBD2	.	TGTGCCACCAGTGATCTAGGGCTTAGGGGAGGGCCGTGGACCGGGGAGCTGTTTTTT	CATSDLGLRGGPWTGELFF
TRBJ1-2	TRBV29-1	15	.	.	TGCAGCGTTGAGGGTGTGACAGGAGCAAACTATGGCTACACCTTC	CSVEGVTGANYGYTF
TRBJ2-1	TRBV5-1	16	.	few	TGCGCCAGCAGCACCCCGCGTGGGGGATTGGTTAATGAGCAGTTCTTC	CASSTPRGGLVNEQFF
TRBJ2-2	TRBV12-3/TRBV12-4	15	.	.	TGTGCCAGCAGCTGGCCGGGACTCGACACCGGGGAGCTGTTTTTT	CASSWPGLDTGELFF
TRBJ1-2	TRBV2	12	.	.	TGTGCCAGCACCGCACAGGGATACGGCTACACCTTC	CASTAQGYGYTF
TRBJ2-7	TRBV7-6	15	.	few	TGTGCCAGCAGCTCCCACCCACAGGATCCCAACGAGCAGTACTTC	CASSSHPQDPNEQYF
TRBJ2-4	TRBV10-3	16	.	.	TGTGCCATCAGTGAGGTGGCGAGATTAGCCAAAAACATTCAGTACTTC	CAISEVARLAKNIQYF
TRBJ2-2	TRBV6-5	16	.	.	TGTGCCAGCAGTTACGGCAGGGGTCAAAACACCGGGGAGCTGTTTTTT	CASSYGRGQNTGELFF
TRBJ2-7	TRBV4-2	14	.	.	TGTGCCAGCAGCCCAAGTGGAGCCCTCTACGAGCAGTACTTC	CASSPSGALYEQYF
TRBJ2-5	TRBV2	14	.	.	TGTGCCAGCAGATCCTCAGGGCCCCGGCGGACCCAGTACTTC	CASRSSGPRRTQYF